The sequence of this T cell receptor beta chain was determined in a study of cytomegalovirus exposure and HLA in healthy donors. Study-level background: Of all 400 or so donors who were genotyped, roughly 81% belonged to the Caucasian-associated ancestry cluster. Study findings and constraints: In an earlier analysis, productive rearrangement rates for most beta V segments clustered near 87% or 30%.

Amplification used 60 Vbeta primers and 13 Jbeta primers. Generated by immunoSEQ multiplex PCR, the TCRdb table keeps only in-frame clones and is missing some. Of about 43,000 clones in the sample, about half were seen once. This clone was detected only a few times. What it binds is unknown. This CDR3 is built from 15 residues. The V gene lost 0 bases and the J gene lost 5 bases, with 12 bases spanning the gap. Germline CDR1 and CDR2: SGHRS and YFSETQ. The chain links TRBV5-1 to TRBJ2-1; D may be TRBD1 (5 bases). The clonotype originates from a man between 60 and 75 years old in good health and CMV-seronegative. Sequencing was performed on PBMCs. The CDR3 is CASSLGLATDNEQFF. Written as DNA, the CDR3 is TGCGCCAGCAGCTTGGGGTTGGCGACAGACAATGAGCAGTTCTTC.